These 24 T cell receptor beta chains originate from one sample sequenced in a study of technical replicates of blood from several donors (dated by TCRdb to about 2017). Library preparation used the immunoSEQ multiplex PCR assay. TCRdb obtained this table from immuneACCESS and retained in-frame rearrangements with V and J assigned. These tables miss some clones; where compared with another copy, unresolved V genes account for less than half of the shortfall, and the remainder is unexplained. The sample has 85,000 to 100,000 clones on record, approximately 94% of them singletons. The top ten constitute 0.2% to 0.25% of the sample. The sequenced material came from T cells isolated from PBMCs. The origin of the receptors is a human donor in good health.

The chain employs TRBV7-2 and TRBJ2-7, with D possibly being TRBD2 (6 bases). Germline CDR1 and CDR2: SGHTA and FQGNSA. This CDR3 comprises 14 residues. Trimming took 6 bases from V and 1 from J, leaving 13 bases between them. The CDR3 loop is CASRPPGGSYEQYF. The CDR3 DNA follows: TGTGCCAGCAGGCCTCCCGGGGGATCCTACGAGCAGTACTTC.

CDR3 amino acids: CASSLGLSMFF. The CDR3 nucleotides read TGTGCCAGCAGTTTAGGACTGTCGATGTTTTTT. The chain recombines TRBV28 with TRBJ2-2, with TRBD2 as a possible D gene (5 bases). CDR3 size: 11 residues. Germline assignment: CDR1 MDHEN and CDR2 SYDVKM. Trimming took off 2 bases at V and 15 bases at J, with 10 bases between the two ends. The complete variable domain, with remaining parts taken from reference TRBV28 and TRBJ2-2, reads DVKVTQSSRYLVKRTGEKVFLECVQDMDHENMFWYRQDPGLGLRLIYFSYDVKMKEKGDIPEGYSVSREKKERFSLILESASTNQTSMYLCASSLGLSMFFGEGSRLTVL.

The chain couples TRBV9 to TRBJ2-1; tentatively, D is TRBD1 (6 bases). CDR3 size: 22 residues. The ends were cut back, 4 bases at V and 5 bases at J, with 37 bases in the middle. CDR1 and CDR2 (germline): SGDLS, YYNGEE. The CDR3 DNA sequence: TGTGCCAGCAGCCCGCGTTCGGGGACACTAAAGGTGCATACCGTTAAACACAATGAGCAGTTCTTC. Translated: CASSPRSGTLKVHTVKHNEQFF.

This clone occurred once. The chain joins TRBV5-6 to TRBJ2-7; TRBD2 aligns across 10 bases. J was trimmed by 2 bases and V by 3 bases; bases with no gene match: 8. The CDR3 runs 16 residues. The germline gives CDR1 SGHDT, CDR2 YYEEEE. The CDR3, as DNA: TGTGCCAGCAGCTGGTTCACAGCGGGAGGGACCTACGAGCAGTACTTC. It specifies CASSWFTAGGTYEQYF.

This clone was seen a single time. The chain uses TRBV6-6 and TRBJ2-1; the D gene is possibly TRBD2 (5 bases). The CDR3 spans 15 residues. Trimming removed 2 bases from V and 0 bases from J, with 8 bases in between. CDR1 MNHNY and CDR2 SVGAGI come from the germline V gene (reference sequence). CDR3 in amino acids: CASSYQEASYNEQFF. In DNA, the CDR3 is TGTGCCAGCAGTTACCAGGAGGCCTCCTACAATGAGCAGTTCTTC.

This clone was found a few times. The chain carries TRBV30 and TRBJ1-1, with D perhaps matching TRBD1 (6 bases). The V end lost 7 bases, the J end lost 0 bases, and 12 bases lay between the germline ends. This CDR3 is 13 amino acids long. Germline assignment: CDR1 GTSNPN and CDR2 SVGIG (reference sequence). The CDR3 spells CASTGQVNTEAFF. The CDR3 nucleotides read TGTGCCTCCACAGGGCAAGTGAACACTGAAGCTTTCTTT.

The chain joins TRBV5-1 to TRBJ1-1; TRBD1 matches at 11 bases. Germline loops: CDR1 SGHRS, CDR2 YFSETQ. Trimming cost V 4 bases and J 4 bases; bases outside gene matches: 6. The CDR3 is 15 amino acids. The chain's CDR3 is CASSPWDRGGTEAFF. CDR3 coding DNA: TGCGCCAGCAGCCCCTGGGACAGGGGGGGCACTGAAGCTTTCTTT.

CDR3 DNA sequence: TGTGCCAGCAGTGATATGACGAACAGTTATTCACCCCTCCACTTT. This sequence encodes CASSDMTNSYSPLHF. J is TRBJ1-6 and V is TRBV2, with D unclear. Germline loops: CDR1 SNHLY, CDR2 FYNNEI. This CDR3 is 15 amino acids long. Trimming shortened V by 3 bases and J by 8 bases, and 14 bases separated the two germline ends.

The V call is TRBV10-3, the J call TRBJ2-7, with D possibly being TRBD1 (6 bases). The CDR3 sequence is 12 residues long. The V and J ends lost 4 bases and 3 bases respectively, with 7 bases between them. Germline-derived CDR1 and CDR2 are ENHRY and SYGVKD. CDR3 sequence: CAISGTDYEQYF. The CDR3 region has the DNA TGTGCCATCAGTGGGACAGACTACGAGCAGTACTTC.

The V gene is TRBV9, the J gene TRBJ1-2; D remains ambiguous. Looked up from germline, CDR1 is SGDLS and CDR2 is YYNGEE. There are 12 residues in the CDR3. Trimming left V 0 bases short and J 7 bases short, with 7 bases between. The CDR3 protein is CASSVVGSGYTF. The CDR3, as DNA: TGTGCCAGCAGCGTAGTGGGCAGTGGCTACACCTTC.

V usage is TRBV13 and J usage is TRBJ2-3, with 7 bases identical to TRBD2. The J segment lost 2 bases and the V segment lost 1 base, leaving 6 bases of the junction unmatched. Germline V gene data show CDR1 as PRHDT and CDR2 as FYEKMQ (reference sequence). This CDR3 has 16 residues. CDR3: CASSLAWTSTTDTQYF. The CDR3 region has the DNA TGTGCCAGCAGCTTAGCATGGACTAGTACCACAGATACGCAGTATTTT.

The V and J genes are TRBV4-1 and TRBJ2-7; tentatively, D is TRBD1 (6 bases). There are 14 residues in the CDR3. V lost 6 bases, J lost 0 bases, and 12 bases lay in between. Germline V CDR1 and CDR2: MGHRA, YSYEKL. The CDR3 sequence is CASRPTGRSYEQYF. The CDR3 bases are TGCGCCAGCAGGCCTACAGGGCGCTCCTACGAGCAGTACTTC.

The CDR3: CATSSKTSGNEQYF. Here the CDR3 DNA reads TGTGCCACCAGCTCTAAGACTAGCGGTAACGAGCAGTACTTC. The chain couples TRBV15 to TRBJ2-7; 9 bases match TRBD2. The CDR3 sequence is 14 residues long. CDR1 LNHNV and CDR2 YYDKDF come from the germline V gene (reference sequence). V trimming: 5 bases; J trimming: 5 bases; junction bases outside the gene matches: 7. Complete variable domain (other parts from reference TRBV15 and TRBJ2-7): DAMVIQNPRYQVTQFGKPVTLSCSQTLNHNVMYWYQQKSSQAPKLLFHYYDKDFNNEADTPDNFQSRRPNTSFCFLDIRSPGLGDTAMYLCATSSKTSGNEQYFGPGTRLTVT.

The V call is TRBV6-5, the J call TRBJ1-2; no firm D call. The CDR3 is 13 amino acids. The germline CDR1 and CDR2 sequences are MNHEY and SVGAGI. Trimming left V 6 bases short and J 4 bases short, with 12 bases between. CDR3 nucleotide sequence: TGTGCCAGCAGGCGAGGCTCCCGCTATGGCTACACCTTC. This gives the protein CASRRGSRYGYTF.

The genes are TRBV28 and TRBJ2-7, with D maybe TRBD1 (5 bases). Trimming took off 6 bases at V and 1 base at J, with 10 bases between the two ends. CDR1 is MDHEN and CDR2 is SYDVKM in the germline V gene. This CDR3 is 13 amino acids long. CDR3 loop: CASSVRGSYEQYF. The CDR3 nucleotides are TGTGCCAGCAGCGTTAGGGGTTCCTACGAGCAGTACTTC.

This clone was recorded only once. One junction end does not reproduce the germline sequence, and a read error may be involved. CDR3: CASGYGQGNQPQHF. The CDR3 coding sequence is TGTGCCAGCGGTTACGGACAGGGGAATCAGCCCCAGCATTTT. The V call is TRBV6-5, the J call TRBJ1-5; TRBD1 agrees at 9 bases. Germline V gene sequence: CDR1 MNHEY, CDR2 SVGAGI. The CDR3 loop spans 14 amino acids.

This rearrangement joins TRBV5-6 to TRBJ2-3, with D perhaps TRBD1 (5 bases). The ends were cut back, 2 bases at V and 0 bases at J, with 10 bases in the middle. Germline CDR1 and CDR2: SGHDT and YYEEEE. The CDR3 spans 15 residues. This chain's CDR3 is CASSFRGASTDTQYF. Written as DNA, the CDR3 is TGTGCCAGCAGCTTTAGGGGCGCGAGCACAGATACGCAGTATTTT.

The V gene is TRBV9, the J gene TRBJ2-7; D is ambiguous. V lost 0 bases and J lost 0, with 10 bases in between. Germline CDR1 is SGDLS and CDR2 is YYNGEE. The CDR3 is 15 amino acids. CDR3 nucleotide sequence: TGTGCCAGCAGCGTAGAGTCCTATAACTCCTACGAGCAGTACTTC. Amino acids: CASSVESYNSYEQYF.

This chain uses TRBV2 with TRBJ2-5, with a weak D call TRBD2 (6 bases). V lost 8 bases to trimming and J lost 5 bases, with 15 bases between them. The CDR3 sequence is 13 residues long. The V gene's germline CDR1 is SNHLY and CDR2 FYNNEI. The CDR3, as DNA: TGTGCCAGCCCGGACTTGGGGAGGGAGACCCAGTACTTC. Translated: CASPDLGRETQYF.

The chain has TRBV10-1 and TRBJ2-2; 8 bases align to TRBD2. Germline CDR1 reads WNHNN; CDR2 reads SYGVQD (reference sequence). This CDR3 is 16 amino acids long. With V trimmed by 3 bases and J by 1 base, 4 bases remained unmatched. For the CDR3, the DNA is TGCGCCAGCAGTGAAGCTAGCGGGCTGAACACCGGGGAGCTGTTTTTT. Protein: CASSEASGLNTGELFF.

CDR3 in DNA: TGTGCCAGCTCACTGACGGCCGGGACTATAACCTACGAGCAGTACTTC. It encodes CASSLTAGTITYEQYF. The rearrangement joins TRBV18 to TRBJ2-7; 7 nucleotides agree with TRBD2. Per germline, CDR1 KGHSH and CDR2 LQKENI. The CDR3 contains 16 residues. Trimming removed 4 bases from V and 2 bases from J; junction bases left unmatched: 11. Full variable domain (outside the CDR3, taken from reference TRBV18 and TRBJ2-7): NAGVMQNPRHLVRRRGQEARLRCSPMKGHSHVYWYRQLPEEGLKFMVYLQKENIIDESGMPKERFSAEFPKEGPSILRIQQVVRGDSAAYFCASSLTAGTITYEQYFGPGTRLTVT.

This clone was counted a few times. The chain employs TRBV5-6 and TRBJ1-1, with D maybe TRBD1 (6 bases). This CDR3 is built from 13 residues. Germline CDR1 SGHDT, CDR2 YYEEEE. Trimming left V 4 bases short and J 0 bases short, with 7 bases between. The CDR3 DNA reads TGTGCCAGCAGCAGGACAGTGAACACTGAAGCTTTCTTT. Translating it yields CASSRTVNTEAFF.

This rearrangement joins TRBV5-1 to TRBJ1-6; the D gene is possibly TRBD1 (5 bases). V lost 0 bases and J lost 6, with 7 bases in between. The CDR3 has 14 amino acids. Per the germline V gene, CDR1 is SGHRS and CDR2 is YFSETQ. The CDR3 region has the DNA TGCGCCAGCAGCTTGGGACAGAGTAATTCACCCCTCCACTTT. It is translated as CASSLGQSNSPLHF.

The J gene is TRBJ2-1, the V gene TRBV25-1; D may be TRBD2 (7 bases). The CDR3 spans 16 residues. V was cut by 2 bases and J by 0 bases, with 11 bases left in between. Looked up from germline, CDR1 is MGHDK and CDR2 is SYGVNS. The CDR3 protein is CASSERGGSSYNEQFF. The CDR3 coding sequence is TGTGCCAGCAGTGAAAGGGGGGGTAGCTCCTACAATGAGCAGTTCTTC.